This TCR beta chain is from a study of blood T cell repertoires in COVID-19. Germline loops: CDR1 SGDLS, CDR2 YYNGEE. J was trimmed by 3 bases and V by 3 bases; bases with no gene match: 5. CDR3 size: 14 residues. Profiling relied on immunoSEQ multiplex PCR, and the TCRdb table lists in-frame clones only, not all of them. In the table there are roughly 200,000 clones, about 82% of which are singletons. Cohorts were determined from participant-reported clinical history. Specimen: PBMCs or T cells enriched from blood (not recorded which). The chain has TRBV9 and TRBJ2-7; 8 nucleotides match TRBD1. This receptor was identified in a man aged 40-49 years with acute COVID-19. The CDR3 here is CASSAGQAVYEQYF. CDR3 bases: TGTGCCAGCAGCGCGGGACAGGCGGTCTACGAGCAGTACTTC.